The subject of this entry is one TCR beta chain. The source of the sample is a study of beta chain features in type 1 diabetes. The CDR3 has 19 amino acids. Germline CDR1 reads KGHSH; CDR2 reads LQKENI. V lost 2 bases to trimming and J lost 2 bases; unmatched junction nucleotides: 14. It was via CD45RO/CCR7/CD25/CD127/CD95/CD27 that CD4+ naive, central memory, regulatory and stem cell-like memory cells were sorted. All of the isolated RNA was reverse transcribed, so expressed TCRB transcripts were sequenced. Method: immunoSEQ multiplex PCR; TCRdb's copy keeps in-frame clones and lacks some. This table has 200,000 to 250,000 clones, over 7.5% appearing once.

The J gene is TRBJ1-1, the V gene TRBV18, with 10 bases fitting TRBD1. Sequenced input: naive CD4+ T cells from blood. The clonotype originates from a woman in her late teens or twenties in good health. The CDR3 nucleotides are TGTGCCAGCTCACCAGGGACAGGGGACGCCCTGGGCCGCAACACTGAAGCTTTCTTT. Its protein product is CASSPGTGDALGRNTEAFF.